This is a list of T cell receptor beta chains from one sample in a study of Graves' ophthalmopathy and Graves' hyperthyroidism. From the multiplex PCR reads, TCRdb called clonotypes with MiXCR, one entry per CDR3 protein. This table has some 520,000 distinct CDR3 sequences, roughly 14% appearing once. Material: blood. These receptors all come from a woman in her twenties or thirties with Graves' ophthalmopathy. Both conserved end residues are part of each CDR3. The D gene is left open where the match is weak. Where a row states a size, it is once, few, many or the class of an expanded clone; other rows omit it.

NA,TRBJ2-7,TRBV24-1,many,CATSDPRQKSYEQYF,TGTGCCACCAGTGACCCCAGACAGAAGTCCTACGAGCAGTACTTC
NA,TRBJ2-5,TRBV6-1,NA,CASSESQGQQETQYF,TGTGCCAGCAGTGAATCTCAGGGGCAACAAGAGACCCAGTACTTC
TRBD2,TRBJ2-5,TRBV30,many,CAWSVLAGEETQYF,TGTGCCTGGAGTGTACTGGCGGGGGAAGAGACCCAGTACTTC
NA,TRBJ2-2,TRBV3-1,few,CASSQPDRRTGELFF,TGTGCCAGCAGCCAGCCAGACAGACGCACCGGGGAGCTGTTTTTT
TRBD2,TRBJ2-1,TRBV10-3,few,CAISTYGTSGENEQFF,TGTGCCATCAGTACGTACGGGACTAGCGGGGAAAATGAGCAGTTCTTC
NA,TRBJ1-6,TRBV14,many,CASSQTRGLSSPLHF,TGTGCCAGCAGCCAAACTCGGGGGCTGAGTTCACCCCTCCACTTT
NA,TRBJ2-5,TRBV4-1,few,CASRPSRDPQETQYF,TGCGCCAGCCGACCCTCCCGGGACCCCCAAGAGACCCAGTACTTC
NA,TRBJ2-1,TRBV24-1,many,CATSDPLWGNSYNEQFF,TGTGCCACCAGTGATCCCCTGTGGGGGAACTCCTACAATGAGCAGTTCTTC
NA,TRBJ1-1,TRBV3-1,many,CASSQRHKMNTEAFF,TGTGCCAGCAGCCAGCGTCACAAAATGAACACTGAAGCTTTCTTT
NA,TRBJ2-7,TRBV12-5,many,CASGLRDGTYEQYF,TGTGCTAGTGGACTCCGGGACGGTACCTACGAGCAGTACTTC
TRBD2,TRBJ2-5,TRBV20-1,many,CSARDPLRGARETQYF,TGCAGTGCTAGAGATCCGCTGCGGGGGGCACGAGAGACCCAGTACTTC
TRBD1,TRBJ2-5,TRBV5-6,many,CASSATGDEETQYF,TGTGCCAGCAGCGCCACAGGGGATGAAGAGACCCAGTACTTC
TRBD2,TRBJ2-5,TRBV6-5,many,CASSHRTSGRARETQYF,TGTGCCAGCAGTCACAGGACTAGCGGGAGGGCCAGGGAGACCCAGTACTTC
NA,TRBJ1-5,TRBV6-1,many,CASSEYRENQPQHF,TGTGCCAGCAGTGAGTACAGGGAAAATCAGCCCCAGCATTTT
NA,TRBJ2-7,TRBV20-1,many,CRRNQGSLYEQYF,TGCAGACGGAATCAGGGAAGCCTCTACGAGCAGTACTTC
TRBD1,TRBJ1-1,TRBV11-1,many,CASSYDRAGATEAFF,TGTGCCAGCAGCTATGACAGGGCTGGAGCCACTGAAGCTTTCTTT
NA,TRBJ2-5,TRBV5-1,NA,CASSFGIIEETQYF,TGCGCCAGCAGCTTTGGTATAATTGAAGAGACCCAGTACTTC
NA,TRBJ1-5,TRBV20-1,NA,CSAIGSSNQPQHF,TGCAGTGCTATCGGGTCAAGCAATCAGCCCCAGCATTTT
TRBD1,TRBJ1-1,TRBV11-2,many,CASSLDTGVAAFF,TGTGCCAGCAGCCTAGATACAGGGGTGGCAGCTTTCTTT
TRBD2,TRBJ2-7,TRBV20-1,many,CSARPIAGVEYF,TGCAGTGCCCGCCCTATAGCGGGAGTAGAGTACTTC
NA,TRBJ2-5,TRBV12-3/TRBV12-4,NA,CASSSPSPPETNSETQYF,TGTGCCAGCAGTTCGCCCTCGCCCCCGGAAACGAACTCGGAGACCCAGTACTTC
NA,TRBJ1-5,TRBV28,NA,CASSLWLVGQPQHF,TGTGCCAGCAGTTTATGGTTGGTTGGTCAGCCCCAGCATTTT
NA,TRBJ1-2,TRBV28,many,CASSPPGGTQNYGYTF,TGTGCCAGCAGTCCCCCTGGGGGGACACAGAACTATGGCTACACCTTC
NA,TRBJ1-6,TRBV6-2/TRBV6-3,many,CASSSPTGGSPLHF,TGTGCCAGCAGTTCCCCGACAGGAGGATCACCCCTCCACTTT
NA,TRBJ1-5,TRBV15,many,CATSNHRELDQPQHF,TGTGCCACCAGCAACCACCGGGAGCTCGACCAGCCCCAGCATTTT
NA,TRBJ2-5,TRBV6-2/TRBV6-3,NA,CASKSGGRETQYF,TGTGCCAGTAAAAGTGGGGGTCGGGAGACCCAGTACTTC
NA,TRBJ1-1,TRBV11-2,many,CASSLGEDTEAFF,TGTGCCAGCAGCTTAGGTGAGGACACTGAAGCTTTCTTT
NA,TRBJ1-1,TRBV15,NA,CATSRGYSRASHLTGGTEAFF,TGTGCCACCAGCAGAGGTTATTCAAGGGCGTCGCATCTTACTGGTGGGACTGAAGCTTTCTTT
TRBD2,TRBJ2-7,TRBV3-1,NA,CASSQDPGLAGARGVEQYF,TGTGCCAGCAGCCAAGATCCTGGACTAGCGGGAGCCCGGGGTGTCGAGCAGTACTTC
NA,TRBJ2-2,TRBV12-3/TRBV12-4,many,CASSFLGPVGGELFF,TGTGCCAGCAGTTTCCTCGGGCCCGTAGGGGGGGAGCTGTTTTTT
NA,TRBJ2-2,TRBV6-1,many,CASGESGELFF,TGTGCCAGCGGCGAAAGCGGGGAGCTGTTTTTT
NA,TRBJ2-7,TRBV4-1,NA,CASSQVDRGRAYEQYF,TGCGCCAGCAGCCAAGTGGATAGGGGGAGGGCCTACGAGCAGTACTTC
NA,TRBJ2-2,TRBV12-5,many,CASGLVGTPGELFF,TGTGCTAGTGGTTTGGTAGGGACACCCGGGGAGCTGTTTTTT
TRBD1,TRBJ1-1,TRBV2,many,CASSGADRVNTEAFF,TGTGCCAGCAGTGGGGCAGACAGGGTGAACACTGAAGCTTTCTTT
NA,TRBJ2-5,TRBV12-3/TRBV12-4,many,CASSGTFKETQYF,TGTGCCAGCAGCGGGACTTTTAAAGAGACCCAGTACTTC
TRBD2,TRBJ2-7,TRBV20-1,many,CSAGGGTFYYEQYF,TGCAGTGCTGGCGGGGGAACGTTTTACTACGAGCAGTACTTC
TRBD2,TRBJ2-4,TRBV6-5,many,CASSSKYGGAYIQYF,TGTGCCAGCAGTTCGAAGTACGGGGGGGCTTACATTCAGTACTTC
TRBD1,TRBJ1-5,TRBV18,many,CASSPTDRENQPQHF,TGTGCCAGCTCACCTACGGACAGGGAGAATCAGCCCCAGCATTTT